Below are 28 T cell receptor beta chains sequenced from a single sample in a study of neoadjuvant nivolumab and ipilimumab in lung cancer. TCRdb keeps only in-frame clones here, not all; method: immunoSEQ multiplex PCR. Here the sample spans roughly 34,000 clones, 80% to 95% being singletons. The input for sequencing was peripheral blood, taken after neoadjuvant nivolumab, alone or with ipilimumab, at or shortly before surgery. The receptors here all came from an adult with non-small cell lung cancer.

The rearrangement uses TRBV14 and TRBJ2-7, with 11 positions matching TRBD2. Trimming at V came to 2 bases and at J to 3 bases, leaving 12 bases not matched to a gene. The germline gives CDR1 SGHDN, CDR2 FVKESK. The length of the CDR3 is 18 residues. CDR3 sequence: CASSQHTSGRRIRYEQYF. In nucleotides, the CDR3 is TGTGCCAGCAGCCAACACACTAGCGGGAGAAGAATACGCTACGAGCAGTACTTC. Full variable domain (rest looked up from reference TRBV14 and TRBJ2-7): EAGVTQFPSHSVIEKGQTVTLRCDPISGHDNLYWYRRVMGKEIKFLLHFVKESKQDESGMPNNRFLAERTGGTYSTLKVQPAELEDSGVYFCASSQHTSGRRIRYEQYFGPGTRLTVT.

The chain has TRBV4-1 and TRBJ2-7; either TRBD1 or TRBD2 may fit D (5 bases each). With 0 bases removed from V and 4 bases from J, the gap between germline ends came to 19 bases. Germline values: CDR1 MGHRA, CDR2 YSYEKL. This CDR3 spans 17 amino acids. In nucleotides, the CDR3 is TGCGCCAGCAGCCAAGATTCCCGTGCCTATGGGGGATACGAGCAGTACTTC. It is translated as CASSQDSRAYGGYEQYF.

The rearrangement links TRBV18 to TRBJ2-5; 11 bases align to TRBD1. The CDR3 contains 14 residues. J lost 5 bases, V lost 6 bases, and 5 bases had no gene match. Germline CDR1 reads KGHSH; CDR2 reads LQKENI. The CDR3 here is CASSQDRGPETQYF. The CDR3 DNA is TGTGCCAGCTCTCAGGACAGGGGGCCGGAGACCCAGTACTTC.

V usage is TRBV19 and J usage is TRBJ1-2, with D possibly matching TRBD1 (5 bases). Germline loops: CDR1 LNHDA, CDR2 SQIVND (reference sequence). V was cut by 3 bases and J by 2 bases, with 13 bases left in between. The CDR3 runs to 15 residues. The CDR3 DNA sequence: TGTGCCAGTAGTATGGCGTCGGGGCAGAACTATGGCTACACCTTC. Its protein product is CASSMASGQNYGYTF.

The genes are TRBV2 and TRBJ2-7; D uncertain. The V end was cut by 5 bases, the J end by 3 bases, with 2 bases between. CDR1 is SNHLY, CDR2 FYNNEI, per germline. The CDR3 sequence is 10 residues long. The CDR3 DNA follows: TGTGCCAGCAGTAACTACGAGCAGTACTTC. Translation gives CASSNYEQYF.

The chain couples TRBV15 to TRBJ1-2; TRBD1 is a possible D gene (5 bases). The CDR3 covers 15 residues. Germline CDR1 and CDR2: LNHNV and YYDKDF (reference sequence). The ends were cut back, 3 bases at V and 8 bases at J, with 19 bases in the middle. The CDR3 DNA sequence: TGTGCCACCAGCAGGCATGACGGGGCCTCTGGGGGCTACACCTTC. Translation gives CATSRHDGASGGYTF.

The chain joins TRBV6-5 to TRBJ2-1; D remains unclear. CDR1 is MNHEY, CDR2 SVGAGI, per germline. Between the trimmed V and J ends, which lost 2 bases and 6 bases, there was a span of 2 bases. The CDR3 is 11 amino acids. For the CDR3, the DNA is TGTGCCAGCAGTTACGGCAATGAGCAGTTCTTC. Residues: CASSYGNEQFF.

CDR3: CASSLTDRYEQYF. Written as DNA, the CDR3 is TGTGCCAGCAGCTTGACGGACCGCTACGAGCAGTACTTC. The rearrangement uses TRBV5-6 and TRBJ2-7; D is unresolved. The CDR3 loop spans 13 amino acids. Per germline, CDR1 SGHDT and CDR2 YYEEEE. V was pared by 1 base and J by 3 bases, with 8 bases between.

The chain couples TRBV19 to TRBJ2-1, with 8 nucleotides matching TRBD2. Germline CDR1 LNHDA, CDR2 SQIVND (reference sequence). The CDR3 sequence is 16 residues long. V shed 3 bases, J shed 8 bases, and the junction held 12 bases outside the gene matches. The CDR3 sequence is CASSMGKNGRADEQFF. CDR3 nucleotides: TGTGCCAGTAGTATGGGCAAAAACGGGAGGGCGGATGAGCAGTTCTTC.

V gene TRBV28 combines with J gene TRBJ2-7; 8 nucleotides match TRBD1. The germline V gene has CDR1 MDHEN and CDR2 SYDVKM. The ends lost 2 bases at V and 6 bases at J; junction bases unmatched: 6. The CDR3 covers 14 residues. The DNA for the CDR3 is TGTGCCAGCAGTTTACTGCAGGGGGCGAGCGAGCAGTACTTC. It encodes CASSLLQGASEQYF.

The J gene is TRBJ2-1, the V gene TRBV5-1, with 12 bases lining up with TRBD2. The CDR3 consists of 17 residues. V lost 4 bases, J lost 8 bases, and 13 bases stayed unmatched. CDR1 is SGHRS, CDR2 YFSETQ, per germline. The CDR3 sequence is CASSAPTLAGGGHEQFF. The CDR3 DNA reads as TGCGCCAGCAGCGCTCCCACTCTAGCGGGAGGGGGCCATGAGCAGTTCTTC.

This rearrangement joins TRBV29-1 to TRBJ1-1; D is unresolved. The V gene lost 2 bases and the J gene lost 10 bases, with 11 bases spanning the gap. From germline, CDR1 is SQVTM and CDR2 ANQGSEA. The CDR3 extends over 11 amino acids. The CDR3 DNA follows: TGCAGCGTTGAACTGCGGGGATCAGCTTTCTTT. This codes for CSVELRGSAFF.

The chain employs TRBV14 and TRBJ2-4, with 7 bases fitting TRBD1. Germline-derived CDR1 and CDR2 are SGHDN and FVKESK. This CDR3 has 16 amino acids. V was clipped by 4 bases and J by 0 bases; unmatched bases: 6. The DNA for the CDR3 is TGTGCCAGCAGCCCTGAGGGGGCCATAGCCAAAAACATTCAGTACTTC. Translating it yields CASSPEGAIAKNIQYF.

The chain carries TRBV7-9 and TRBJ1-1; the match to TRBD1 covers 7 bases. Trimming cost V 2 bases and J 4 bases; bases outside gene matches: 1. The CDR3 has 13 amino acids. CDR1 is SEHNR and CDR2 is FQNEAQ in the germline V gene (reference sequence). The CDR3 nucleotides are TGTGCCAGCAGCTTACAGGGGGGCACTGAAGCTTTCTTT. Translation: CASSLQGGTEAFF.

The CDR3 loop reads CASSSTGTALGKAYEQYF. CDR3 nucleotides: TGCGCCAGCAGCTCCACCGGGACAGCCCTCGGGAAAGCCTACGAGCAGTACTTC. The gene calls are TRBV5-1 and TRBJ2-7, with 7 positions matching TRBD1. This CDR3 is built from 18 residues. V trimming: 3 bases; J trimming: 2 bases; junction bases outside the gene matches: 17. Germline V gene sequence: CDR1 SGHRS, CDR2 YFSETQ. The whole variable domain, remainder taken from reference TRBV5-1 and TRBJ2-7, is KAGVTQTPRYLIKTRGQQVTLSCSPISGHRSVSWYQQTPGQGLQFLFEYFSETQRNKGNFPGRFSGRQFSNSRSEMNVSTLELGDSALYLCASSSTGTALGKAYEQYFGPGTRLTVT.

The chain carries TRBV18 and TRBJ2-1; 10 bases agree with TRBD2. CDR1 is KGHSH, CDR2 LQKENI, per germline. The trim removed 2 bases at V and 4 bases at J, leaving 17 bases unmatched. This CDR3 has 20 amino acids. DNA of the CDR3: TGTGCCAGCTCACCAAGAACCCCCAGCGGGAGGGCCTTGAGATACAATGAGCAGTTCTTC. It is translated as CASSPRTPSGRALRYNEQFF.

This clone was seen a single time. The V gene is TRBV5-1, the J gene TRBJ2-3, with 8 bases lining up with TRBD1. This CDR3 spans 14 amino acids. The trim removed 0 bases at V and 3 bases at J, leaving 0 bases unmatched. Germline V gives CDR1 SGHRS, CDR2 YFSETQ. The CDR3 sequence: CASSLGDRTDTQYF. Here the CDR3 DNA reads TGCGCCAGCAGCTTGGGGGACAGGACAGATACGCAGTATTTT.

J is TRBJ1-1 and V is TRBV5-4; D is unresolved. With 3 bases removed from V and 1 base from J, the gap between germline ends came to 13 bases. Per the germline V gene, CDR1 is SGHNT and CDR2 is YYREEE (reference sequence). The CDR3 covers 15 residues. The CDR3 region has the DNA TGTGCCAGCAGCTCCCGAGCGGGCGGGAACACTGAAGCTTTCTTT. Encoded protein: CASSSRAGGNTEAFF. The whole variable domain, remainder taken from reference TRBV5-4 and TRBJ1-1, is ETGVTQSPTHLIKTRGQQVTLRCSSQSGHNTVSWYQQALGQGPQFIFQYYREEENGRGNFPPRFSGLQFPNYSSELNVNALELDDSALYLCASSSRAGGNTEAFFGQGTRLTVV.

This sequence joins TRBV6-1 and TRBJ1-5; 8 nucleotides align to TRBD1. This CDR3 has 15 amino acids. In germline, CDR1 is MNHNS, CDR2 SASEGT. The trim removed 2 bases at V and 7 bases at J, leaving 7 bases unmatched. Written as DNA, the CDR3 is TGTGCCAGCAGTGAAATACAGGGGGAAGGACAGCCCCAGCATTTT. It yields the protein CASSEIQGEGQPQHF.

CDR3 sequence reads: CASSLVWTGAQETQYF. DNA of the CDR3: TGCGCCAGCAGCTTGGTGTGGACGGGCGCCCAAGAGACCCAGTACTTC. The V call is TRBV5-1, the J call TRBJ2-5, with D uncertain. Trimming stripped 0 bases from V and 1 base from J, with 13 bases between. The V gene's germline CDR1 is SGHRS and CDR2 YFSETQ. This CDR3 region has 16 residues.

The rearrangement uses TRBV5-1 and TRBJ1-4, with no clear D. The CDR3 spans 14 residues. Germline lookup yields CDR1 SGHRS and CDR2 YFSETQ. V was shortened by 3 bases and J by 2 bases, with 8 bases between the two germline ends. Here the CDR3 DNA reads TGCGCCAGCAGCTACTATCAGACTAATGAAAAACTGTTTTTT. It translates to CASSYYQTNEKLFF.

The chain employs TRBV5-4 and TRBJ2-5; D is undetermined. Per the germline V gene, CDR1 is SGHNT and CDR2 is YYREEE (reference sequence). The CDR3 has 13 amino acids. V was pared by 4 bases and J by 0 bases, with 7 bases between. CDR3: CASSPSYQETQYF. The CDR3 bases are TGTGCCAGCAGCCCCTCGTACCAAGAGACCCAGTACTTC.

The V and J genes are TRBV7-3 and TRBJ2-2, with TRBD2 matching over 7 bases. Losses at the gene ends were 8 bases for V and 4 bases for J; bases not matched to a gene: 7. Germline assignment: CDR1 SGHTA and CDR2 FQGTGA. This CDR3 is built from 14 residues. CDR3 residues: CASRRVAGTGELFF. CDR3 coding DNA: TGTGCCAGCCGGCGGGTAGCGGGCACCGGGGAGCTGTTTTTT.

The chain has TRBV4-1 and TRBJ1-1; unclear D gene. V dropped 1 base and J dropped 7 bases, with 13 bases sitting between them. The germline V gene has CDR1 MGHRA and CDR2 YSYEKL. The CDR3 runs 14 residues. CDR3 bases: TGCGCCAGCAGCCAAGTGTCCCTTGCTGGTGAAGCTTTCTTT. Its translation: CASSQVSLAGEAFF.

This sequence joins TRBV5-6 and TRBJ2-2; TRBD2 matches 7 bases. The CDR3 runs 16 residues. Unmatched junction bases numbered 6, after V lost 4 bases and J lost 0 bases. Germline V lookup: CDR1 SGHDT, CDR2 YYEEEE. Here the CDR3 DNA reads TGTGCCAGCAGCCTCGGACTAGTCGCGAACACCGGGGAGCTGTTTTTT. Its translation is CASSLGLVANTGELFF.

The CDR3, as DNA: TGCAGCGTTGAGGATATGGACAGGTGGCCCCATGAGGGTGGCTACACCTTC. Residues: CSVEDMDRWPHEGGYTF. V gene TRBV29-1 combines with J gene TRBJ1-2; 7 bases are a match to TRBD1. The CDR3 extends over 17 amino acids. V trimming: 3 bases; J trimming: 7 bases; junction bases outside the gene matches: 20. Germline assignment: CDR1 SQVTM and CDR2 ANQGSEA.

This chain links TRBV7-2 with TRBJ2-7, with D perhaps TRBD2 (5 bases). Germline values: CDR1 SGHTA, CDR2 FQGNSA. The CDR3 contains 13 residues. V lost 5 bases and J 7 bases, leaving 15 bases between the germline ends. The CDR3 sequence is CASSPRSSGEQYF. CDR3 DNA sequence: TGTGCCAGCAGCCCGAGGTCCTCGGGGGAGCAGTACTTC.

The chain couples TRBV10-3 to TRBJ2-5, with no clear D. The germline gives CDR1 ENHRY, CDR2 SYGVKD. The CDR3 is 15 residues long. The germline V and J ends were trimmed by 6 bases and 6 bases, with 20 bases remaining between them. As DNA, the CDR3 is TGTGCCATCAGCCCGAACGTTACAGAGGCGAAGACCCAGTACTTC. The encoded protein is CAISPNVTEAKTQYF.